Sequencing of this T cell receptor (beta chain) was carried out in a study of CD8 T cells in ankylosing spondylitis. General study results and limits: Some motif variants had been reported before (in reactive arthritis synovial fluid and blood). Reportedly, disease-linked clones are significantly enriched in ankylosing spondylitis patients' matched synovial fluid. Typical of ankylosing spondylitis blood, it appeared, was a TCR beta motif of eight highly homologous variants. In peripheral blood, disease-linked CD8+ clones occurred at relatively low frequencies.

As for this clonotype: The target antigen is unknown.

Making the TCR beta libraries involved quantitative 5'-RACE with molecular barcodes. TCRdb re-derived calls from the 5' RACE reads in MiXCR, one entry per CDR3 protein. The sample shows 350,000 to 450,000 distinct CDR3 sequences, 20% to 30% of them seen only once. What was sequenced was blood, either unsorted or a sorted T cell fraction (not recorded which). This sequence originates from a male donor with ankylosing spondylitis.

Here the CDR3 reads CASSPRGAGGETQYF. DNA of the CDR3: TGTGCCAGCAGCCCCAGAGGGGCGGGAGGGGAGACCCAGTACTTC. This chain links TRBV7-2 with TRBJ2-5; 9 nucleotides agree with TRBD2. Germline CDR1 SGHTA, CDR2 FQGNSA. V lost 5 bases to trimming and J lost 5 bases; unmatched junction nucleotides: 9. CDR3 size: 15 residues.